This entry concerns a single T cell receptor beta chain. Its antigen remains undetermined. Base qualities are not recorded, but no much larger clone differs from it by a single base. The germline V gene yields SNHLY for CDR1 and FYNNEI for CDR2. There are 14 amino acids in the CDR3, from cysteine to phenylalanine inclusive. The DNA shown is the 42-base CDR3, in frame from base 1. The germline V end is reduced by 4 bases and the J end by 14 bases; junction bases left unmatched: 12. The data derive from a study of T cell responses to AZD1222 COVID-19 vaccine (dated by TCRdb to 2020 to 2022). Turning to the overall study: TCR sequencing covered fewer than 250 trial participants: 207 given two doses of AZD1222 and approximately 26 given two doses of MenACWY control vaccine. Trial participants were enrolled by age into subgroups of 18-55, 56-69 and 70-plus years, and approximately 150, 30 and 60 TCR-sequenced participants, respectively, were included in these subgroups. The paper as a whole reports these results and caveats: Reportedly, close to half of the unique spike-specific TCRs recognized epitopes lying outside the regions that are mutated in the B.1.351 and B.1.1.7 variants. Conclusions about previously exposed vaccinees were limited because only six or seven AZD1222 recipients were SARS-CoV-2 seropositive at baseline. CD4 TCRs associated with the vaccine covered the entire spike protein, and the dominant responses were in regions 160-218 and 743-854. In the small 56-69-year group, the increase in depth fell short of significance, most likely because of low power. Spike-specific TCR breadth and depth rose significantly after two AZD1222 doses compared with day 0 and with MenACWY recipients. Because no samples from the day 14 peak response were available, repertoires could be characterized only after the peak T cell response. Most participants were white British and females outnumbered males, and the authors suggested that clonal diversity may have been underestimated.

The meaning of the sample's time point label: about 28 days (+/-7) after the second vaccine dose. AZD1222 recipients given second doses at about 4 weeks or at about 12 weeks were pooled, since spike-specific TCR depth and breadth were not found to differ between the two schedules. Vaccinee samples came from UK trials COV001 and COV002, including a single-blind randomized controlled phase 2/3 trial of AZD1222 (ChAdOx1 nCoV-19) in healthy adults. For TCRbeta chain sequencing, PBMC samples from trial participants were taken at day 0 and at day 28 after the second dose. The CDR3 regions of human TCRbeta chains were analyzed by immunosequencing. As for the authors' bioinformatics: TCRs in the repertoires were compared against a reference library of SARS-CoV-2-specific TCRs that had been generated with the MIRA antigen-specificity platform. Breadth meant the fraction of unique TCRs that were SARS-CoV-2-associated, whereas depth meant the fraction of total T cells that were SARS-CoV-2-associated. Using the MIRA data, every spike-specific TCR was mapped to the spike region that the TCR reacted to and assigned to either a CD4 or a CD8 class. Log10-transformed breadth and depth values were compared by one-way ANOVA with Sidak's multiple comparisons tests. TCRdb retrieved this table from immuneACCESS and kept in-frame rearrangements only. Not all clones are present; in checked studies, unresolved V genes account for under half, and no reason is known for the remainder. V and J calls and clone size are copied from that table; D and trimming were computed from the DNA. The sample contains 250,000 to 300,000 clones, 94% of them found a single time. The top ten clones comprise around 0.57% of the sample.

This clonotype originated in an adult who received the AZD1222 COVID-19 vaccine. Sequenced material: peripheral blood, taken 28 days after the second AZD1222 dose. The V and J genes are TRBV2 and TRBJ2-3, with 10 bases matching TRBD1. At the DNA level, the sequence is TGTGCCAGCAGTGGACAGGGGGCTCGACACATTTGGTATTTT. Translation gives CASSGQGARHIWYF.